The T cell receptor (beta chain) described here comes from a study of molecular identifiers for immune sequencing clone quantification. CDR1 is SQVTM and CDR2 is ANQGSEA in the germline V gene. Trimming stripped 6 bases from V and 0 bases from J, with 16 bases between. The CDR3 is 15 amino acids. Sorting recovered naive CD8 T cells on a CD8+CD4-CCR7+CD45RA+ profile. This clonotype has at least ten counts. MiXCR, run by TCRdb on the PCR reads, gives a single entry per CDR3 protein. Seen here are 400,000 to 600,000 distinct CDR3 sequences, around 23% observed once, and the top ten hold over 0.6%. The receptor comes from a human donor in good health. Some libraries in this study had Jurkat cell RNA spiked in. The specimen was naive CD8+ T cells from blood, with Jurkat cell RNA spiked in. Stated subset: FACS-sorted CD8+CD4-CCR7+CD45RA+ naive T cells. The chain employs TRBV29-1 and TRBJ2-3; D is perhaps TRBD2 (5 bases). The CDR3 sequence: CSVKRHPLSTDTQYF. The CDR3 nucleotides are TGCAGCGTAAAGCGGCACCCTTTAAGCACAGATACGCAGTATTTT.